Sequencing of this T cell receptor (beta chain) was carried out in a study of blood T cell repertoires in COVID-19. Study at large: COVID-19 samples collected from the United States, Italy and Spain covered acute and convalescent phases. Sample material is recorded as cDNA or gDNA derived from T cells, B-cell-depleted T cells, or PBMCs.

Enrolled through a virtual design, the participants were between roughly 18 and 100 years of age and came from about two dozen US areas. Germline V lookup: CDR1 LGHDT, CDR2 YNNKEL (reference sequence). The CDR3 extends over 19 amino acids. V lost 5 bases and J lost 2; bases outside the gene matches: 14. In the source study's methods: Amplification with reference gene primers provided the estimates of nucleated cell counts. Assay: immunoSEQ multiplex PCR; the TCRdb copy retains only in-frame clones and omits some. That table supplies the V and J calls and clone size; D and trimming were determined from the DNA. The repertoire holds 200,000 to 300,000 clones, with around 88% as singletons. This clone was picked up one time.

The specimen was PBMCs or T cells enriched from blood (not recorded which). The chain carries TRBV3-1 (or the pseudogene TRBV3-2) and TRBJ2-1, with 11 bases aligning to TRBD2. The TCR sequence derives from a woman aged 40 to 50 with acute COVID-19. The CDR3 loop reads CASSYGLAGGPRAYNEQFF. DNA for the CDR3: TGTGCCAGCAGCTACGGGCTAGCGGGGGGTCCGAGGGCCTACAATGAGCAGTTCTTC.